A single sample is the source of the 27 T cell receptor beta chains below, sequenced in a study of Graves' ophthalmopathy and Graves' hyperthyroidism. Researchers took RNA transcripts and amplified TCR beta CDR3 regions from them. Scientists carried out first-round RT-PCR using HTBI primers and then a second-round multiplex PCR. TCRdb recomputed calls from the multiplex PCR reads with MiXCR, one row per CDR3 protein. The data hold 650,000 to 900,000 distinct CDR3 sequences, with roughly two fifths observed a single time. The source material was peripheral blood. The receptors originated from an adult man with Graves' ophthalmopathy.

This clonotype was observed a handful of times. The chain links TRBV4-3 to TRBJ1-4, with D possibly matching TRBD1 (6 bases). Trimming left V 4 bases short and J 5 bases short, with 14 bases between. The V gene's germline CDR1 is LGHNA and CDR2 YSLEER. CDR3 size: 15 residues. CDR3: CASSPRSGENEKLFF. CDR3 nucleotide sequence: TGCGCCAGCAGCCCCCGTTCAGGGGAAAATGAAAAACTGTTTTTT.

Many counts were recorded for this clonotype. The chain joins TRBV11-2 to TRBJ2-5, with 9 bases that match TRBD1. With V trimmed by 5 bases and J by 4 bases, 8 bases remained unmatched. Germline CDR1 and CDR2: SGHAT and FQNNGV. CDR3 length: 15 residues. CDR3 DNA sequence: TGTGCCAGCAGCATGAGACAGGGGGTTGGAGAGACCCAGTACTTC. Its protein is CASSMRQGVGETQYF.

The V call is TRBV11-1, the J call TRBJ2-5, with D perhaps TRBD2 (5 bases). Germline CDR1 SGHAT, CDR2 FQDESV (reference sequence). This CDR3 has 16 amino acids. V lost 5 bases, J lost 1 base, and 17 bases lay in between. Here the CDR3 reads CASSLRGRAIQETQYF. The CDR3 DNA reads TGTGCCAGCAGCCTCCGCGGGCGGGCAATCCAAGAGACCCAGTACTTC.

The gene calls are TRBV20-1 and TRBJ1-5, with a weak D call TRBD1 (5 bases). The CDR3 length is 16 residues. Germline V CDR1 and CDR2: DFQATT, SNEGSKA (reference sequence). The V gene lost 1 base and the J gene lost 1 base, with 14 bases spanning the gap. CDR3 sequence reads: CSARGQLGVSNQPQHF. The CDR3, as DNA: TGCAGTGCTAGAGGGCAACTAGGGGTCAGCAATCAGCCCCAGCATTTT.

The chain has TRBV9 and TRBJ2-5; the match to TRBD2 covers 8 bases. Per the germline V gene, CDR1 is SGDLS and CDR2 is YYNGEE. The CDR3 covers 15 residues. V dropped 4 bases and J dropped 2; count of bases not matched to a gene: 7. The CDR3 DNA follows: TGTGCCAGCAGCCCAGACCCTAGCGGGCAAGAGACCCAGTACTTC. Encoded protein: CASSPDPSGQETQYF.

This clonotype appeared a few times. V is TRBV28 and J is TRBJ2-5; D assignment may be TRBD1 or TRBD2 (5 bases each). The CDR3 runs to 15 residues. CDR1 is MDHEN and CDR2 is SYDVKM in the germline V gene. The V end was cut by 7 bases, the J end by 1 base, with 16 bases between. CDR3 nucleotide sequence: TGTGCCAGCATCACAAACCGGGACGCCCAAGAGACCCAGTACTTC. The encoded protein is CASITNRDAQETQYF.

The V gene is TRBV3-1, the J gene TRBJ2-5; D ambiguous. The CDR3 totals 16 residues. V was clipped by 1 base and J by 0 bases, with 12 bases between them. The germline V gene has CDR1 LGHDT and CDR2 YNNKEL (reference sequence). The CDR3 DNA sequence: TGTGCCAGCAGCCAAGGCGGCTACGTGTACCAAGAGACCCAGTACTTC. Translated, it gives CASSQGGYVYQETQYF.

This clonotype has ten or more counts. Here the CDR3 DNA reads TGTGCCAGCACACCAACGCCAGGGCCAAGCGGAAAACTGTTTTTT. This sequence encodes CASTPTPGPSGKLFF. The rearrangement links TRBV25-1 to TRBJ1-4, with D perhaps matching TRBD1 (5 bases). From germline, CDR1 is MGHDK and CDR2 SYGVNS. V lost 7 bases and J 10 bases, leaving 22 bases between the germline ends. This CDR3 has 15 amino acids.

The chain uses TRBV5-4 and TRBJ2-3; the match to TRBD1 covers 11 bases. Germline V CDR1 and CDR2: SGHNT, YYREEE (reference sequence). After removal of 4 bases from V and 3 bases from J, the junction contained 7 bases not matched to a gene. There are 16 residues in the CDR3. The CDR3 sequence: CASSPAGTGGTDTQYF. For the CDR3, the DNA is TGTGCCAGCAGCCCTGCCGGGACAGGGGGAACAGATACGCAGTATTTT.

The chain couples TRBV20-1 to TRBJ2-7; TRBD1 agrees at 7 bases. There are 16 residues in the CDR3. Germline V CDR1 and CDR2: DFQATT, SNEGSKA (reference sequence). V lost 6 bases, J lost 2 bases, and 16 bases stayed unmatched. Here the CDR3 reads CSATDLTGPNPYEQYF. The CDR3 DNA sequence: TGCAGTGCCACGGACCTGACAGGGCCAAATCCCTACGAGCAGTACTTC.

This rearrangement joins TRBV20-1 to TRBJ2-7; TRBD2 agrees at 15 bases. Trimming removed 6 bases from V and 3 bases from J; junction bases left unmatched: 6. The CDR3 has 15 residues. Germline values: CDR1 DFQATT, CDR2 SNEGSKA (reference sequence). The CDR3 protein is CSARGLAGGRYEQYF. CDR3 bases: TGCAGTGCCCGGGGACTAGCGGGGGGTCGCTACGAGCAGTACTTC.

This clonotype has at least ten counts. The rearrangement uses TRBV6-4 and TRBJ1-6; 7 bases are a match to TRBD1. The V gene end was trimmed by 5 bases and the J gene end by 8 bases; junction bases not matched to a gene: 3. Germline V gene lookup returns CDR1 MRHNA and CDR2 SNTAGT. The CDR3 is 13 amino acids. The CDR3 coding sequence is TGTGCCAGCAGTCGGGACAGCCATTCACCCCTCCACTTT. This encodes CASSRDSHSPLHF.

CDR3 sequence (DNA): TGTGCCAGCAGTCCATCGCCACAGCAACAAGAGACCCAGTACTTC. Protein: CASSPSPQQQETQYF. V and J are TRBV7-2 and TRBJ2-5; D is undetermined. In germline, CDR1 is SGHTA, CDR2 FQGNSA. The CDR3 consists of 15 residues. V was clipped by 6 bases and J by 2 bases, with 16 bases between them.

The chain employs TRBV6-6 and TRBJ2-5; 12 bases are shared with TRBD2. Germline V gives CDR1 MNHNY, CDR2 SVGAGI (reference sequence). With 4 bases clipped from V and 5 bases from J, the junction kept 11 bases outside the gene matches. The CDR3 consists of 17 residues. The CDR3 sequence is CASSSPKLAGGSETQYF. The CDR3 DNA follows: TGTGCCAGCAGTTCCCCAAAACTAGCGGGAGGATCGGAGACCCAGTACTTC.

The chain joins TRBV29-1 to TRBJ2-7, with 7 bases aligning to TRBD1. Germline V gene lookup returns CDR1 SQVTM and CDR2 ANQGSEA. With 7 bases clipped from V and 2 bases from J, the junction kept 8 bases outside the gene matches. The CDR3 consists of 13 residues. The CDR3 DNA reads as TGCAGCGCTGACGGGACAGCGACCTACGAGCAGTACTTC. Protein product: CSADGTATYEQYF.

Only a few counts were recorded for this clonotype. The rearrangement links TRBV20-1 to TRBJ1-5; D uncertain. With 3 bases removed from V and 1 base from J, the gap between germline ends came to 10 bases. The CDR3 has 14 residues. Germline CDR1 reads DFQATT; CDR2 reads SNEGSKA (reference sequence). The CDR3 here is CSASWRASNQPQHF. CDR3 nucleotide sequence: TGCAGTGCTAGTTGGCGCGCCAGCAATCAGCCCCAGCATTTT.

This clonotype has a handful of counts. The junction shows a germline mismatch at one end, possibly a read error. The V gene is TRBV7-9, the J gene TRBJ2-2; D perhaps matches TRBD1 (6 bases). The germline CDR1 and CDR2 sequences are SEHNR and FQNEAQ (reference sequence). The CDR3 is 15 residues long. CDR3 residues: CAGSLARGNTGELFF. The CDR3 DNA reads TGTGCCGGCAGCTTAGCCAGGGGGAACACCGGGGAGCTGTTTTTT.

This clonotype was seen only a few times. This rearrangement joins TRBV25-1 to TRBJ2-2; 15 nucleotides align to TRBD2. This CDR3 comprises 20 residues. CDR1 and CDR2 (germline): MGHDK, SYGVNS. V gave up 4 bases and J gave up 4 bases; unmatched junction bases: 13. The CDR3 DNA sequence: TGTGCCAGCAGTGCTAACGGACTAGCGGGGGGGCCGCGTTCCACCGGGGAGCTGTTTTTT. Its protein product is CASSANGLAGGPRSTGELFF. The complete variable domain, with remaining parts taken from reference TRBV25-1 and TRBJ2-2, reads EADIYQTPRYLVIGTGKKITLECSQTMGHDKMYWYQQDPGMELHLIHYSYGVNSTEKGDLSSESTVSRIRTEHFPLTLESARPSHTSQYLCASSANGLAGGPRSTGELFFGEGSRLTVL.

This clonotype was recorded a few times. The chain employs TRBV19 and TRBJ2-6; TRBD2 matches 8 bases. Germline V lookup: CDR1 LNHDA, CDR2 SQIVND (reference sequence). Losses at the gene ends were 11 bases for V and 0 bases for J; bases not matched to a gene: 12. This CDR3 comprises 17 residues. The CDR3 DNA follows: TGTGCCTGGAGTATGGGGACTAGTTACTCTGGGGCCAACGTCCTGACTTTC. Translation gives CAWSMGTSYSGANVLTF.

Regarding this clonotype: At one end the junction does not follow the germline gene, possibly because of a read error. V and J are TRBV10-3 and TRBJ1-4; TRBD1 matches 8 bases. The CDR3 covers 14 residues. Germline V gives CDR1 ENHRY, CDR2 SYGVKD. The CDR3 loop is CASSEPGGHEKLFF. The CDR3 coding sequence is TGTGCCAGCAGTGAGCCAGGGGGCCATGAAAAACTGTTTTTT.

This clonotype was observed a handful of times. V is TRBV7-9 and J is TRBJ2-7, with a weak D call TRBD2 (5 bases). The V gene's germline CDR1 is SEHNR and CDR2 FQNEAQ (reference sequence). The germline V and J ends were trimmed by 3 bases and 3 bases, with 18 bases remaining between them. CDR3 size: 16 residues. The CDR3 DNA sequence: TGTGCCAGCAGCTTGGATAAGGAGGCCGTCGGCTACGAGCAGTACTTC. Amino acids: CASSLDKEAVGYEQYF.

This clonotype appeared many times. The chain carries TRBV7-9 and TRBJ1-5; D not certain. CDR1 is SEHNR and CDR2 is FQNEAQ in the germline V gene (reference sequence). The CDR3 contains 13 residues. The ends were cut back, 5 bases at V and 1 base at J, with 6 bases in the middle. The CDR3 nucleotides are TGTGCCAGCAGCGAGCAAAGCAATCAGCCCCAGCATTTT. Translated: CASSEQSNQPQHF.

The V and J genes are TRBV6-5 and TRBJ2-7; no reliable D call. The germline V gene encodes CDR1 MNHEY and CDR2 SVGAGI. The CDR3 runs 13 residues. V lost 2 bases, J lost 4 bases, and 9 bases lay in between. CDR3 protein: CASSYGQRYEQYF. Written as DNA, the CDR3 is TGTGCCAGCAGTTACGGGCAGAGATACGAGCAGTACTTC.

V gene TRBV25-1 combines with J gene TRBJ2-6; the match to TRBD1 covers 9 bases. Unmatched junction bases numbered 12, after V lost 6 bases and J lost 3 bases. This CDR3 comprises 18 residues. CDR1 MGHDK and CDR2 SYGVNS come from the germline V gene. CDR3 nucleotide sequence: TGTGCCAGCAGCCCGCCGGACACAGGGGGCCTTGGGGCCAACGTCCTGACTTTC. It translates to CASSPPDTGGLGANVLTF.

This clonotype was observed a few times. The V call is TRBV25-1, the J call TRBJ1-6; D call uncertain. This CDR3 contains 13 residues. Trimming removed 3 bases at V and 7 bases at J, with 7 bases between. The germline V gene has CDR1 MGHDK and CDR2 SYGVNS. This CDR3 is CASSDSANSPLHF. The CDR3 DNA is TGTGCCAGCAGTGATAGTGCCAATTCACCCCTCCACTTT.

This clonotype was seen only a few times. The V gene is TRBV28, the J gene TRBJ1-2; D may be TRBD1 (5 bases). Trimming pared 7 bases from V and 6 bases from J, leaving 15 bases between. The CDR3 covers 13 residues. The germline V gene encodes CDR1 MDHEN and CDR2 SYDVKM. The chain's CDR3 is CASNGAKGNGYTF. The CDR3, as DNA: TGTGCCAGCAATGGTGCGAAGGGGAATGGCTACACCTTC.

Many counts were recorded for this clonotype. The CDR3: CSARDYEGLELYEQYF. The CDR3 DNA sequence: TGCAGTGCTAGAGATTATGAGGGACTAGAACTCTACGAGCAGTACTTC. This chain uses TRBV20-1 with TRBJ2-7; 8 bases are a match to TRBD2. This CDR3 contains 16 residues. V shed 0 bases, J shed 3 bases, and the junction held 10 bases outside the gene matches. Looked up from germline, CDR1 is DFQATT and CDR2 is SNEGSKA (reference sequence).